The 2 T cell receptor beta chains reported below all come from one sample, sequenced in a study of blood T cell repertoires in COVID-19. Profiled with immunoSEQ multiplex PCR; TCRdb holds only in-frame clones, not every one. The sample carries around 350,000 clones, around nine tenths recorded once. Material: peripheral blood. These receptors were taken from a human donor in a cohort sampled during active COVID-19.

V is TRBV11-2 and J is TRBJ2-7; 13 bases match TRBD2. The CDR3 contains 16 residues. Looked up from germline, CDR1 is SGHAT and CDR2 is FQNNGV. J was trimmed by 2 bases and V by 4 bases; bases with no gene match: 5. The CDR3 DNA reads TGTGCCAGCAGCTCAATGGGACTAGCGGGGACCTACGAGCAGTACTTC. Translated, it gives CASSSMGLAGTYEQYF.

This chain links TRBV28 with TRBJ1-3; D remains ambiguous. Per germline, CDR1 MDHEN and CDR2 SYDVKM. The V gene lost 5 bases and the J gene lost 8 bases, with 10 bases spanning the gap. CDR3 length equals 12 residues. DNA of the CDR3: TGTGCCAGCAGTCCAAATCAGGACACCATATATTTT. It is translated as CASSPNQDTIYF.